This is a list of T cell receptor beta chains from one sample in a study of CD8+CD57+ T cells in acquired aplastic anemia. TCRdb reprocessed the reads via MiXCR and lists one record per CDR3 protein. This table has around 130,000 distinct CDR3 sequences, approximately 61% appearing once. Sample: sorted CD4+, CD8+, or CD8+CD57+ T cells (not recorded which) from PBMCs. The receptors come from a human donor with aplastic anemia. CDR3s include the opening cysteine and the closing phenylalanine or tryptophan. A D gene is named only where the DNA matches it firmly. The listing skips clone size in some rows; elsewhere it reads once, few, many or a size class.

v_call	d_call	clone_size	j_call	cdr3_aa	cdr3_nt
TRBV29-1	.	.	TRBJ2-2	CSAAENTGELFF	TGCAGCGCTGCAGAGAACACCGGGGAGCTGTTTTTT
TRBV7-9	.	.	TRBJ1-1	CASSFGVMTEAFF	TGTGCCAGCAGCTTCGGGGTAATGACTGAAGCTTTCTTT
TRBV7-2	.	.	TRBJ2-1	CASSLSTSDPVF	TGTGCCAGCAGCTTAAGCACATCGGACCCGGTCTTC
TRBV9	.	.	TRBJ2-7	CASSPSMEGVQYF	TGTGCCAGCAGCCCGTCAATGGAGGGGGTGCAGTACTTC
TRBV7-2	.	.	TRBJ1-6	CASSPRRAEESPLHF	TGTGCCAGCAGCCCACGGAGGGCTGAGGAATCACCCCTCCACTTT
TRBV20-1	.	once	TRBJ1-5	CSARASRGGQPQHF	TGCAGTGCTAGGGCGTCCAGGGGAGGTCAGCCCCAGCATTTT
TRBV24-1	TRBD1	few	TRBJ2-5	CATSDLNRGETQYF	TGTGCCACCAGTGATTTGAACAGGGGAGAGACCCAGTACTTC
TRBV20-1	.	.	TRBJ1-1	CSARPGRNTEAFF	TGCAGTGCTAGGCCAGGGAGAAACACTGAAGCTTTCTTT
TRBV3-1	.	many	TRBJ1-2	CASSQDYIQGETNYGYTF	TGTGCCAGCAGCCAAGATTACATACAGGGAGAGACTAACTATGGCTACACCTTC
TRBV2	.	once	TRBJ1-3	CASSGVSGNTIYF	TGTGCCAGCAGTGGAGTCTCTGGAAACACCATATATTTT
TRBV10-3	.	.	TRBJ1-6	CAISDGGASSEPLHF	TGTGCCATCAGTGATGGGGGTGCCTCTTCAGAACCCCTCCACTTT
TRBV20-1	.	.	TRBJ1-2	CSAGTPNYGYTF	TGCAGTGCGGGGACACCGAACTATGGCTACACCTTC
TRBV12-3/TRBV12-4	.	.	TRBJ2-1	CASSLGNGSPSYNEQFF	TGTGCCAGCAGTTTGGGCAACGGGAGCCCCTCCTACAATGAGCAGTTCTTC
TRBV6-5	.	.	TRBJ2-3	CASSYSSGSSTDTQYF	TGTGCCAGCAGTTACTCTAGCGGATCTAGCACAGATACGCAGTATTTT
TRBV20-1	.	once	TRBJ2-7	CSARVLGSQWYEQYF	TGCAGTGCTAGGGTCTTAGGGAGTCAATGGTACGAGCAGTACTTC
TRBV13	.	many	TRBJ2-7	CASSLDGRDSEQYF	TGTGCCAGCAGCTTAGACGGCCGAGATAGCGAGCAGTACTTC
TRBV10-3	.	.	TRBJ1-6	CAISYRTDNSPLHF	TGTGCCATCAGTTACAGGACGGATAATTCACCCCTCCACTTT
TRBV20-1	.	.	TRBJ2-7	CSARLGGGYEQYF	TGCAGTGCTAGACTGGGCGGTGGGTACGAGCAGTACTTC
TRBV20-1	.	few	TRBJ2-5	CSAIRGSGKETQYF	TGCAGTGCAATCCGTGGTAGCGGAAAAGAGACCCAGTACTTC
TRBV7-9	.	.	TRBJ2-7	CASSLDSISSYEQYF	TGTGCCAGCAGCCTTGATTCTATCAGCTCCTACGAGCAGTACTTC